This TCR beta chain was identified in a study of cytomegalovirus exposure and HLA in healthy donors. This CDR3 has 14 residues. J lost 9 bases, V lost 4 bases, and 11 bases had no gene match. Germline V gene lookup returns CDR1 SEHNR and CDR2 FQNEAQ (reference sequence). 60 Vbeta and 13 Jbeta primers were used in PCR. Generated by immunoSEQ multiplex PCR, the TCRdb table keeps only in-frame clones and is missing some. Of some 80,000 clones in the sample, 70% to 80% were seen once. Sequenced: PBMCs. The chain carries TRBV7-9 and TRBJ1-2; 7 bases align to TRBD1. The receptor was isolated from a man between 50 and 59 years old in good health and CMV-seronegative. CDR3 sequence (DNA): TGTGCCAGCAGCTCCTCCGACAGGGTGGGTAGCTACACCTTC. Amino acid sequence: CASSSSDRVGSYTF.